Listed below are T cell receptor beta chains from one sample, sequenced in a study of blood T cells in healthy people across ages. TCRdb re-called the 5' RACE reads through MiXCR, storing one row per CDR3 protein. The table includes 1,800,000 or so distinct CDR3 sequences, 30% to 40% detected once. Source material: blood. These receptors originate from a human donor in good health. The conserved cysteine and the conserved F or W are not part of the CDR3 here.

v_gene	j_gene	CDR3aa
TRBV5-1	TRBJ2-3	ASTERGDTDTQY
TRBV11-3	TRBJ2-5	ASSLVLPGGWETQY
TRBV9	TRBJ1-5	ASSAPGRGPGTNNQPQH
TRBV7-9	TRBJ1-2	ASSFEEFRSLEGYT
TRBV6-2/TRBV6-3	TRBJ2-2	ASSPTNTGELF
TRBV6-6	TRBJ1-2	ASTVTGGPYGYT
TRBV7-2	TRBJ2-5	ASSRGGREGLGTQY
TRBV20-1	TRBJ1-4	SARDRYRQALSRKLF
TRBV9	TRBJ1-2	ASSVTQTGRGGYGYT
TRBV28	TRBJ2-2	ASSTLGQNTGELF
TRBV20-1	TRBJ2-1	SARRGTAYNEQF
TRBV12-3/TRBV12-4	TRBJ2-4	ASSFLGENIQY
TRBV24-1	TRBJ2-1	ATSDIDRVGFNEQF
TRBV6-4	TRBJ2-1	ASSEVGGSGHYNEQF
TRBV5-1	TRBJ2-2	ASSPTVLDIGELF
TRBV11-2	TRBJ2-7	ASSFLRQFYNEQY
TRBV7-2	TRBJ2-3	ASSLALLSTDTQY
TRBV5-1	TRBJ2-3	ASSRWQDTDTQY
TRBV7-2	TRBJ1-4	ASSLEGIGTGLEKLF
TRBV20-1	TRBJ2-7	SARDLRAGYEQY
TRBV12-3/TRBV12-4	TRBJ2-1	ASSLRVGNEQF
TRBV7-9	TRBJ1-2	ASSLGGQLYGYT
TRBV4-2	TRBJ2-1	ASSPRLLSGGYNEQF
TRBV10-3	TRBJ1-1	AISFSPGQANTEAF
TRBV7-2	TRBJ2-4	ASSLAVASGSYDEQY
TRBV12-3/TRBV12-4	TRBJ2-3	ASSLRGVDTQY
TRBV7-9	TRBJ1-6	ASGQDMSANSPLH
TRBV20-1	TRBJ1-1	SARPPMNTEAF
TRBV12-3/TRBV12-4	TRBJ2-3	ASTLADAQY
TRBV12-3/TRBV12-4	TRBJ2-5	ASGGRETQY
TRBV21-1	TRBJ2-5	ASSKGRAGPAEKETQY
TRBV3-1	TRBJ1-1	ASSHGTLVTEAF
TRBV5-1	TRBJ2-7	ASSLEGQVLYYEQY
TRBV20-1	TRBJ2-3	SAAADTDTQY
TRBV7-2	TRBJ2-4	ASSLRDGNIQY
TRBV5-1	TRBJ1-2	ASTVATGKNYGYT
TRBV20-1	TRBJ2-3	SARDWGGQYVTDTQY
TRBV4-1	TRBJ1-5	ASSQEFSGGAWQPQH
TRBV29-1	TRBJ1-1	SVVEARGTEAF
TRBV19	TRBJ2-5	ASSAGRPQETQY
TRBV10-3	TRBJ2-1	AISEGREKNEQF
TRBV4-3	TRBJ1-4	ASSERSPNEKLF
TRBV28	TRBJ2-5	ASSLNLATETQY